This T cell receptor (beta chain) was recovered during a study of blood T cell repertoires in COVID-19. Study overall: From the United States, Italy and Spain came samples of acute and convalescent COVID-19. In each case, the material was cDNA or gDNA derived from T cells, B-cell-depleted T cells, or PBMCs.

Under the authors' procedure: Amplifying reference gene primers gave estimates of nucleated cell counts. Sequencing used immunoSEQ multiplex PCR; TCRdb keeps in-frame clones, though not all of them. V and J calls and clone size are as listed in that table; D and trimming were resolved from the DNA. This sample has hundreds of thousands of clones, with about 86% found just once. The V gene's germline CDR1 is SEHNR and CDR2 FQNEAQ (reference sequence). Germline trimming cut 4 bases from V and 2 bases from J; bases unmatched to any gene: 8. The CDR3 length is 16 residues. The sequenced sample consisted of peripheral blood. This chain connects TRBV7-9 to TRBJ1-2; 9 bases are shared with TRBD1. The receptor was derived from a man of 80 years or more with acute or convalescent COVID-19. The CDR3 spells CASSSVWDRENYGYTF. In nucleotides, the CDR3 is TGTGCCAGCAGCTCGGTATGGGACAGGGAAAACTATGGCTACACCTTC.